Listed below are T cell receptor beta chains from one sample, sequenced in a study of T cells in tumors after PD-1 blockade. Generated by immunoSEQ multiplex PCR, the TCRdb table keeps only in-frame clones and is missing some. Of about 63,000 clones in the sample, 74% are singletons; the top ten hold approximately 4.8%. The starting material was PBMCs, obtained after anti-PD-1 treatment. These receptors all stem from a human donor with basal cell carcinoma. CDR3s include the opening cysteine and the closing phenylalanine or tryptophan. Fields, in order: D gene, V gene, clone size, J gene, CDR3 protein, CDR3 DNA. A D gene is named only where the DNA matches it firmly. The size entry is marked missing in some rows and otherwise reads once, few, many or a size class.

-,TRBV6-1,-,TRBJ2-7,CASSEFDSSYEQYF,TGTGCCAGCAGTGAATTCGATAGCTCCTACGAGCAGTACTTC
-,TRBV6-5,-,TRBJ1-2,CASSFLPAGTGGYTF,TGTGCCAGCAGTTTCCTCCCGGCAGGTACTGGCGGCTACACCTTC
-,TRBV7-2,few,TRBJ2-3,CASSSPGLGDTQYF,TGTGCCAGCAGCTCTCCGGGGCTGGGTGATACGCAGTATTTT
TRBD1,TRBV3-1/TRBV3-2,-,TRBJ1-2,CASSQGQGGYGYTF,TGTGCCAGCAGCCAGGGGCAGGGGGGATATGGCTACACCTTC
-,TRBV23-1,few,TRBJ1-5,CASSQTRDPLQNQPQHF,TGCGCCAGCAGTCAAACCCGGGACCCTCTACAGAATCAGCCCCAGCATTTT
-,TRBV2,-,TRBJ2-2,CVAGPSTGELFF,TGTGTCGCAGGCCCTTCCACCGGGGAGCTGTTTTTT
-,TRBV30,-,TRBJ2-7,CAWSRDPRDPRTSSYEQYF,TGTGCCTGGAGCCGGGACCCAAGGGATCCTAGGACCAGCTCCTACGAGCAGTACTTC
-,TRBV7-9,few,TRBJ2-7,CASSLDIYEQYF,TGTGCCAGCAGCCTGGACATCTACGAGCAGTACTTC
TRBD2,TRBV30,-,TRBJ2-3,CAWTRRGGTRGGTDTQYF,TGTGCCTGGACCCGACGAGGCGGGACTAGAGGAGGGACAGATACGCAGTATTTT
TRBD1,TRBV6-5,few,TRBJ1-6,CASSYLDRGGSPLHF,TGTGCCAGCAGTTACCTTGACAGGGGAGGATCACCCCTCCACTTT
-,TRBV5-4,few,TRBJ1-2,CASSFPLRSGYTF,TGTGCCAGCAGCTTCCCCCTCCGTAGTGGCTACACCTTC
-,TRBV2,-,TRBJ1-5,CASSEDQGSNQPQHF,TGTGCCAGCAGTGAAGATCAGGGGAGCAATCAGCCCCAGCATTTT
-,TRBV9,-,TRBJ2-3,CASSVVGGTDTQYF,TGTGCCAGCAGCGTAGTTGGTGGAACAGATACGCAGTATTTT
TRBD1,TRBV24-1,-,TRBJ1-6,CATSDAGQGVNSPLHF,TGTGCCACCAGTGATGCGGGACAGGGTGTTAATTCACCCCTCCACTTT
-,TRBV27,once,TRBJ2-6,CASSLKTPGANVLTF,TGTGCCAGCAGTTTAAAGACTCCTGGGGCCAACGTCCTGACTTTC
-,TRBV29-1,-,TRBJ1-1,CSVEKDGGRVYTEAFF,TGCAGCGTTGAAAAGGACGGGGGGCGCGTATATACTGAAGCTTTCTTT
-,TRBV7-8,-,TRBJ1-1,CASTSGGVNTEAFF,TGTGCCAGCACCTCCGGGGGGGTAAACACTGAAGCTTTCTTT
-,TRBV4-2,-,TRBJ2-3,CASSQGLARTDTQYF,TGTGCCAGCAGCCAGGGACTGGCTCGCACAGATACGCAGTATTTT
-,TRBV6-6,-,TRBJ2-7,CASSLAGAQYF,TGTGCCAGCAGTTTAGCAGGGGCGCAGTACTTC
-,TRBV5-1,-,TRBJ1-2,CASSLELGTPYGYTF,TGCGCCAGCAGCTTGGAGCTCGGGACCCCTTATGGCTACACCTTC
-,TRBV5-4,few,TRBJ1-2,CASSSMTDGNYGYTF,TGTGCCAGCAGCTCCATGACGGACGGAAACTATGGCTACACCTTC
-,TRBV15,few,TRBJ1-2,CATSRELYGYTF,TGTGCCACCAGCAGAGAGCTCTATGGCTACACCTTC
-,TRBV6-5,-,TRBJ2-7,CASSYAQSGEQYF,TGTGCCAGCAGTTACGCCCAGTCAGGCGAGCAGTACTTC
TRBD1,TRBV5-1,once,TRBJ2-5,CASSLDRAGETQYF,TGCGCCAGCAGCCTGGACAGGGCCGGGGAGACCCAGTACTTC
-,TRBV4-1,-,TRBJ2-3,CASSLRTTTDTQYF,TGCGCCAGCAGCCTAAGGACTACTACAGATACGCAGTATTTT
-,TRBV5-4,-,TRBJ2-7,CASSPLGGTHEQYF,TGTGCCAGCAGCCCCCTAGGGGGGACCCACGAGCAGTACTTC
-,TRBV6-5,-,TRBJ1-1,CASSPSWGGVEAFF,TGTGCCAGCAGTCCCTCATGGGGGGGTGTTGAAGCTTTCTTT
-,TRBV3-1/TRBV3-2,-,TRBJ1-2,CASSQRTEGYGYTF,TGTGCCAGCAGCCAACGGACGGAGGGCTATGGCTACACCTTC
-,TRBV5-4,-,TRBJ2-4,CASSLSGVGNIQYF,TGTGCCAGCAGCTTGTCCGGGGTGGGAAACATTCAGTACTTC
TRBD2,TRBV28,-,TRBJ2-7,CASSSAGGHNYEQYF,TGTGCCAGCAGTTCCGCGGGGGGCCATAACTACGAGCAGTACTTC
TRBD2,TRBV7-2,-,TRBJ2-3,CASSFGTSGGRDTQYF,TGTGCCAGCAGCTTTGGGACTAGCGGGGGGAGAGATACGCAGTATTTT
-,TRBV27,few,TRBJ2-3,CASKSFPPQASTDTQYF,TGTGCCAGCAAATCCTTCCCCCCGCAGGCTAGCACAGATACGCAGTATTTT
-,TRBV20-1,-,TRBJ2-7,CSARDGDEQYF,TGCAGTGCTAGAGATGGGGACGAGCAGTACTTC
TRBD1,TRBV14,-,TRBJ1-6,CASSYGQGSPLHF,TGTGCCAGCAGCTATGGACAGGGTTCACCCCTCCACTTT
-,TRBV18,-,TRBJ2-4,CASSPAGARGNIQYF,TGTGCCAGCTCACCAGCGGGGGCCAGGGGAAACATTCAGTACTTC
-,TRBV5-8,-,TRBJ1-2,CASSWTAYGYTF,TGTGCCAGCAGCTGGACAGCCTATGGCTACACCTTC
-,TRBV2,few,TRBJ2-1,CASSEALPGDEQFF,TGTGCCAGCAGTGAAGCTCTCCCGGGGGATGAGCAGTTCTTC
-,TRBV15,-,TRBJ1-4,CATSRDQANWGTNEKLFF,TGTGCCACCAGCAGAGATCAGGCCAATTGGGGGACTAATGAAAAACTGTTTTTT
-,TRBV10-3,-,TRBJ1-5,CAISEEGLSNQPQHF,TGTGCCATCAGTGAGGAGGGGTTGAGCAATCAGCCCCAGCATTTT
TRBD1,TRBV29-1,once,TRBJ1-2,CSVDPIGTGLGGYTF,TGCAGCGTTGACCCCATCGGGACAGGGTTGGGTGGCTACACCTTC
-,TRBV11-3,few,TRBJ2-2,CASSLGETGELFF,TGTGCCAGCAGCTTAGGAGAAACCGGGGAGCTGTTTTTT
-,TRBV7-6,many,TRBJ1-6,CASSQAGTNNSPLHF,TGTGCCAGCAGCCAAGCCGGGACGAATAATTCACCCCTCCACTTT
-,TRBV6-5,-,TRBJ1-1,CASGTRRGNTEAFF,TGTGCCAGCGGGACTCGGCGGGGGAACACTGAAGCTTTCTTT
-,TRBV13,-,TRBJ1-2,CASSPRTGFFDGYTF,TGTGCCAGCAGCCCTCGGACGGGTTTTTTTGATGGCTACACCTTC
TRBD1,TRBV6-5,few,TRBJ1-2,CASSYRQGDYGYTF,TGTGCCAGCAGTTACAGACAGGGGGACTATGGCTACACCTTC
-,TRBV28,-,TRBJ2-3,CASSLLGDTQYF,TGTGCCAGCAGTTTATTAGGAGATACGCAGTATTTT
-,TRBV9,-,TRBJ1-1,CASSIGGMNTEAFF,TGTGCCAGCAGCATAGGAGGAATGAACACTGAAGCTTTCTTT
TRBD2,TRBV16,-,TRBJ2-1,CASSQSSSGVSYNEQFF,TGTGCCAGCAGCCAATCGTCTAGCGGGGTATCCTACAATGAGCAGTTCTTC
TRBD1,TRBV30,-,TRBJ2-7,CAWSRQGRYEQYF,TGTGCCTGGAGCAGACAGGGGAGATACGAGCAGTACTTC
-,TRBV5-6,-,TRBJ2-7,CASSDLNYEQYF,TGTGCCAGCAGCGACCTTAACTACGAGCAGTACTTC
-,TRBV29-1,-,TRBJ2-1,CSVWTVLTSNEQFF,TGCAGCGTCTGGACAGTCCTTACAAGCAATGAGCAGTTCTTC